This entry features one T cell receptor (beta chain) sequence. The sample is drawn from a study of blood T cell repertoires in COVID-19. Sequencing was performed with immunoSEQ multiplex PCR; in TCRdb, only in-frame clones are kept and a portion is missing. The sample contains 80,000 to 95,000 clones, roughly 88% of which appear only once. The CDR3 totals 17 residues. V lost 7 bases to trimming and J lost 1 base; unmatched junction nucleotides: 12. From germline, CDR1 is MGHRA and CDR2 YSYEKL. The sequenced sample was peripheral blood. The TCR sequence derives from an elderly woman with active or convalescent COVID-19. The chain couples TRBV4-1 to TRBJ1-1, with 10 bases matching TRBD1. In DNA, the CDR3 is TGCGCCAGCAACCGGGACAGGGGCTTTAGCGGGAACACTGAAGCTTTCTTT. This translates into CASNRDRGFSGNTEAFF.